This note documents a single T cell receptor (beta chain) sequence. The antigen remains unidentified. Produced via immunoSEQ multiplex PCR; TCRdb's table is partial and in-frame only. The table lists 45,000 to 55,000 clones, about 84% of them singletons. This record comes from a study of PD-1 blockade in classical Hodgkin lymphoma. Each of the patients experienced relapse following autologous stem cell transplantation, and their brentuximab vedotin exposure differed. General observations from the study: Compared with baseline, CD4+ but not CD8+ TCR diversity had risen significantly by C4D1. Complete responders' baseline diversity resembled that of newly diagnosed patients.

Germline V gene lookup returns CDR1 LNHDA and CDR2 SQIVND (reference sequence). The length of the CDR3 is 13 residues. V lost 3 bases and J 8 bases, leaving 13 bases between the germline ends. This TCR derives from a human donor with classical Hodgkin lymphoma. V gene TRBV19 combines with J gene TRBJ1-2, with TRBD1 as a possible D gene (5 bases). Material: peripheral blood mononuclear cells (PBMCs), obtained at baseline. CDR3: CASSMGRTQGYTF. CDR3 in DNA: TGTGCCAGTAGTATGGGACGGACCCAGGGCTACACCTTC.